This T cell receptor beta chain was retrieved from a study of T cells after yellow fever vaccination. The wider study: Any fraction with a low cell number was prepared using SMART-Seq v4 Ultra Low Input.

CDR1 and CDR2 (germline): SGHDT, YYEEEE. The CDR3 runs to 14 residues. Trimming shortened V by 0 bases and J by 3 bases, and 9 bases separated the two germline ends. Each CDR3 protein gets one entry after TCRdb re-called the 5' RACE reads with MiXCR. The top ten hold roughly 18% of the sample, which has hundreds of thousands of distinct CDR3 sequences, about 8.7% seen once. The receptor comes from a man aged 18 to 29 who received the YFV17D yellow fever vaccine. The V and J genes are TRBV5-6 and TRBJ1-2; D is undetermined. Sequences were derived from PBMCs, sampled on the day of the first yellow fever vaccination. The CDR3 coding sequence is TGTGCCAGCAGCTTGGGCGGGAGATACTATGGCTACACCTTC. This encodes CASSLGGRYYGYTF.